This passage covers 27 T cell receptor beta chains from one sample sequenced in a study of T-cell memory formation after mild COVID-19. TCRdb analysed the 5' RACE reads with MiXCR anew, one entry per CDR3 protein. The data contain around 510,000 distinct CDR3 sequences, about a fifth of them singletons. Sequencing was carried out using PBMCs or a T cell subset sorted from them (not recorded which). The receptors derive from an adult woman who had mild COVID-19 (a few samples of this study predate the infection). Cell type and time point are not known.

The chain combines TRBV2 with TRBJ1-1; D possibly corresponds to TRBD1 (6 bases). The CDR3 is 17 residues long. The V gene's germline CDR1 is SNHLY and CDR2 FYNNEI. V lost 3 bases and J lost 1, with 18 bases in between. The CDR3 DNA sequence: TGTGCCAGCAGTGACGGGGGCTACAGGGAAGGGAACACTGAAGCTTTCTTT. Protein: CASSDGGYREGNTEAFF. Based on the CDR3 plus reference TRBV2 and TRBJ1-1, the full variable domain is EPEVTQTPSHQVTQMGQEVILRCVPISNHLYFYWYRQILGQKVEFLVSFYNNEISEKSEIFDDQFSVERPDGSNFTLKIRSTKLEDSAMYFCASSDGGYREGNTEAFFGQGTRLTVV.

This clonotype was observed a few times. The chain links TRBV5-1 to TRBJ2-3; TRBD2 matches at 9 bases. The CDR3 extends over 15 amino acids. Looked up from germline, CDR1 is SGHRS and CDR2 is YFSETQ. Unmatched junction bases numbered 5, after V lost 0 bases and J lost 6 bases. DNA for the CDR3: TGCGCCAGCAGCTTGGAGGCTAGCGGGAAGGATACGCAGTATTTT. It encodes CASSLEASGKDTQYF.

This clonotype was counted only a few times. The CDR3 sequence: CASSPYRGLREKLFF. The CDR3 region has the DNA TGTGCCAGCAGCCCCTACAGGGGGCTAAGGGAAAAACTGTTTTTT. This sequence joins TRBV14 and TRBJ1-4, with 9 bases identical to TRBD1. This CDR3 spans 15 amino acids. V was pared by 4 bases and J by 8 bases, with 8 bases of the junction left unmatched. Germline loops: CDR1 SGHDN, CDR2 FVKESK.

CDR3 region: CASSHRGTNYGYTF. The CDR3 coding sequence is TGTGCCAGCAGTCACAGGGGGACGAACTATGGCTACACCTTC. The chain joins TRBV12-3 or TRBV12-4 to TRBJ1-2; 8 nucleotides match TRBD1. The CDR3 sequence is 14 residues long. J was trimmed by 2 bases and V by 5 bases; bases with no gene match: 4.

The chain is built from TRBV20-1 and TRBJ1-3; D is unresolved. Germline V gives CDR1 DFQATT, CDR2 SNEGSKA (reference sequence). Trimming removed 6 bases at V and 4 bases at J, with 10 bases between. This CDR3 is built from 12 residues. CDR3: CSAEALGNTIYF. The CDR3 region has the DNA TGCAGTGCCGAGGCGCTAGGAAACACCATATATTTT.

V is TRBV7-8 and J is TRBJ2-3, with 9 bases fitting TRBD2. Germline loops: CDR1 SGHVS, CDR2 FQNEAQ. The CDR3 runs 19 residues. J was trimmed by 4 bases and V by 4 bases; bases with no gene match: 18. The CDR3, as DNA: TGTGCCAGCAGCTATACCCGGTGGATTAGCGGGAGTGCCCCAGATACGCAGTATTTT. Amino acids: CASSYTRWISGSAPDTQYF.

CDR3 in amino acids: CASSLMSGNEQFF. The CDR3 nucleotides are TGTGCCAGCAGCTTAATGTCCGGGAATGAGCAGTTCTTC. This sequence joins TRBV7-3 and TRBJ2-1, with D unresolved. Germline V CDR1 and CDR2: SGHTA, FQGTGA. V was clipped by 1 base and J by 7 bases, with 8 bases between them. This CDR3 has 13 amino acids. The full variable domain, completed using reference TRBV7-3 and TRBJ2-1, is GAGVSQTPSNKVTEKGKYVELRCDPISGHTALYWYRQSLGQGPEFLIYFQGTGAADDSGLPNDRFFAVRPEGSVSTLKIQRTERGDSAVYLCASSLMSGNEQFFGPGTRLTVL.

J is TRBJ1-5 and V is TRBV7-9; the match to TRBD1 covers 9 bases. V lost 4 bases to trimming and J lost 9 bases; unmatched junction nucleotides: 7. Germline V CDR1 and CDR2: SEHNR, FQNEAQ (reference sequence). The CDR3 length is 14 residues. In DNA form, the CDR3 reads TGTGCCAGCAGCTCGGACAGGGGAGGGCTGCCCCAGCATTTT. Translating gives CASSSDRGGLPQHF.

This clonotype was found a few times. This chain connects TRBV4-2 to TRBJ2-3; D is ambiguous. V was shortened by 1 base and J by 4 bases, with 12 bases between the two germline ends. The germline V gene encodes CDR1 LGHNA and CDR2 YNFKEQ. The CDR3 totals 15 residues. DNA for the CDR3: TGTGCCAGCAGCCAAGTATTGGCAAGGGCAGATACGCAGTATTTT. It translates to CASSQVLARADTQYF.

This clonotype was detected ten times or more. The CDR3, as DNA: TGTGCCACCAGCAGACCCCCCGGAGATACGCAGTATTTT. This translates into CATSRPPGDTQYF. The chain carries TRBV15 and TRBJ2-3; D unclear. This CDR3 region has 13 residues. Germline V CDR1 and CDR2: LNHNV, YYDKDF (reference sequence). V shed 2 bases and J shed 5 bases, with 8 bases lying between them.

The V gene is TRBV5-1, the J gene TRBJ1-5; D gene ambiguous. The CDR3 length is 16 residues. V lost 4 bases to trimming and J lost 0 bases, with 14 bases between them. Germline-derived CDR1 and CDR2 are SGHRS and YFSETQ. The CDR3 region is CASSPEPRSSNQPQHF. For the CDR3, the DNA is TGCGCCAGCAGCCCGGAGCCGAGATCTAGCAATCAGCCCCAGCATTTT.

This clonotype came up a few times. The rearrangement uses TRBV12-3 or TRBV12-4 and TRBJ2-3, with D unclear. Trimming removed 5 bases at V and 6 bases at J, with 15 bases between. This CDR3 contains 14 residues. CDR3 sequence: CASSLGGSSDTQYF. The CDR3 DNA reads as TGTGCCAGCAGTCTCGGCGGAAGTTCGGATACGCAGTATTTT.

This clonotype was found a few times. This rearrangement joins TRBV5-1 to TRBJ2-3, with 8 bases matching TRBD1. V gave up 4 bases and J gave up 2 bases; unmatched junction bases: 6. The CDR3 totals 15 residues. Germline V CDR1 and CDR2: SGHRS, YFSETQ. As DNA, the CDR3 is TGCGCCAGCAGCCGCGACAGGGGATCCACAGATACGCAGTATTTT. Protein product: CASSRDRGSTDTQYF.

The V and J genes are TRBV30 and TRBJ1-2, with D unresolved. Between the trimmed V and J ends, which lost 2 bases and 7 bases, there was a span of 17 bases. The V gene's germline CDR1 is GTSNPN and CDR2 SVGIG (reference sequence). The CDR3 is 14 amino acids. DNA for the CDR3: TGTGCCTGGAGTTCCGGGTCCGGGAAGGGTGGCTACACCTTC. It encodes CAWSSGSGKGGYTF.

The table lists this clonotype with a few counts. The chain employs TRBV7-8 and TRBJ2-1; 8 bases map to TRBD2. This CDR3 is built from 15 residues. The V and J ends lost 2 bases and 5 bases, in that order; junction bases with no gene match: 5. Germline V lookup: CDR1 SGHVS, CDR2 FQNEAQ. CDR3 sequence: CASSLPGGPDNEQFF. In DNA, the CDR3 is TGTGCCAGCAGCTTACCGGGAGGGCCGGACAATGAGCAGTTCTTC. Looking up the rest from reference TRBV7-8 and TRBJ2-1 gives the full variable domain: GAGVSQSPRYKVAKRGQDVALRCDPISGHVSLFWYQQALGQGPEFLTYFQNEAQLDKSGLPSDRFFAERPEGSVSTLKIQRTQQEDSAVYLCASSLPGGPDNEQFFGPGTRLTVL.

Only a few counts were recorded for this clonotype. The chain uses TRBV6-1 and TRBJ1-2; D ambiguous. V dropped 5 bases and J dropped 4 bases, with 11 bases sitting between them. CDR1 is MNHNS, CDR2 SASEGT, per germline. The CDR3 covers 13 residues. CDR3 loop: CASSSVFPYGYTF. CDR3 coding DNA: TGTGCCAGCAGTTCGGTCTTTCCCTATGGCTACACCTTC.

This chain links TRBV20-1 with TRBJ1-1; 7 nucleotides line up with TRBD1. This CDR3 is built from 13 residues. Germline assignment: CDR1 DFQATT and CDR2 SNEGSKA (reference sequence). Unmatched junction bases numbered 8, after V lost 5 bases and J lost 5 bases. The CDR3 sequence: CSAVGTGVTEAFF. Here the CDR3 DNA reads TGCAGTGCTGTCGGTACAGGGGTTACTGAAGCTTTCTTT.

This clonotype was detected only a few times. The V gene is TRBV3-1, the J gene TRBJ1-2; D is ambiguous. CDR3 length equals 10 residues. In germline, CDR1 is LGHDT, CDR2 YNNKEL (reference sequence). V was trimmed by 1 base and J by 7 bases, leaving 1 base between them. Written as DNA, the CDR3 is TGTGCCAGCAGCCAAGGTGGCTACACCTTC. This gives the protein CASSQGGYTF.

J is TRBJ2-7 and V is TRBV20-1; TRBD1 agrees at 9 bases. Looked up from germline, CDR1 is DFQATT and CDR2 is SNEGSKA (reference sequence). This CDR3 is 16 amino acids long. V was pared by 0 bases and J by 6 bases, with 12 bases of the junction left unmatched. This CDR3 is CSARDRFRDRAVEQYF. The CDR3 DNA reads TGCAGTGCTAGAGATCGGTTTAGGGACAGGGCAGTCGAGCAGTACTTC.

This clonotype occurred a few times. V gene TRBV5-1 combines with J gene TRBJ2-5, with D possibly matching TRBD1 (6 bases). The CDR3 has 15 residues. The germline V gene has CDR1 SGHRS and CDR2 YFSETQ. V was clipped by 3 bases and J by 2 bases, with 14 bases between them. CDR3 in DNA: TGCGCCAGCAGCTGGGGGACAACTTCTCAAGAGACCCAGTACTTC. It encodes CASSWGTTSQETQYF.

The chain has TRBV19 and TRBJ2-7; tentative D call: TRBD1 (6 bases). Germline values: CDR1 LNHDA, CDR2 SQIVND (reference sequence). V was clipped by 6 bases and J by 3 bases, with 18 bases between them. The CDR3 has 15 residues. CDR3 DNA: TGTGCCAGTAGCAACAGGGTCCTTACCTGCTACGAGCAGTACTTC. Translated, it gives CASSNRVLTCYEQYF.

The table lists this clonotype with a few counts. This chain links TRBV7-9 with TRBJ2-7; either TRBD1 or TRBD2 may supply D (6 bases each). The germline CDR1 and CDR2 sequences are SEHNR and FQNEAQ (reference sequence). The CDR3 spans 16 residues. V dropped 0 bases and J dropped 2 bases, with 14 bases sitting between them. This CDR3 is CASSLAGGSLTYEQYF. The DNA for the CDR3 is TGTGCCAGCAGCTTAGCGGGGGGCTCCCTCACCTACGAGCAGTACTTC.

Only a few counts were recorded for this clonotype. Here the CDR3 reads CASSRPSRGAEDTQYF. CDR3 nucleotide sequence: TGCGCCAGCAGTCGCCCGTCGAGGGGGGCGGAGGATACGCAGTATTTT. The chain carries TRBV23-1 and TRBJ2-3; D is perhaps TRBD1 or TRBD2 (6 bases each). TRBV23-1 is reported as an ORF; its role is uncertain. V was trimmed by 4 bases and J by 6 bases, leaving 20 bases between them. The CDR3 contains 16 residues.

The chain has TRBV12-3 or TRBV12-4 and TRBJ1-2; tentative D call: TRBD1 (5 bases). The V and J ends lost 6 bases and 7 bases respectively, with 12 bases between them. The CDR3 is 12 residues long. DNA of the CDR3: TGTGCCAGCAGGGACTCGGGGCGTGGCTACACCTTC. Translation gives CASRDSGRGYTF.

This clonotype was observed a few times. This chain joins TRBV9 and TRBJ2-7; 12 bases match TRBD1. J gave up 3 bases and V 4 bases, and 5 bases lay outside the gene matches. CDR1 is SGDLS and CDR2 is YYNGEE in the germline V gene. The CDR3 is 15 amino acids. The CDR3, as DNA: TGTGCCAGCAGCACGGGGACAGGGGGCTACTACGAGCAGTACTTC. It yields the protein CASSTGTGGYYEQYF.

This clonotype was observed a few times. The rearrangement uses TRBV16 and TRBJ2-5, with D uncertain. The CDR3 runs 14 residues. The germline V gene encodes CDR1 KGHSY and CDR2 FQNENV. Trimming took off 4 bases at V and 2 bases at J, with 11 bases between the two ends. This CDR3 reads CASSLLVEQETQYF. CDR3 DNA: TGTGCCAGCAGCCTTCTAGTCGAACAAGAGACCCAGTACTTC.

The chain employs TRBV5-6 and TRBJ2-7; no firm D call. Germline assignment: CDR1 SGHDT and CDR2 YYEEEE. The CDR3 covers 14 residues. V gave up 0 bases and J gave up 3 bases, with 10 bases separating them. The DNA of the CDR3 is TGTGCCAGCAGCTTGGTCGCTCAGTTCTACGAGCAGTACTTC. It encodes CASSLVAQFYEQYF.